This TCR beta chain was retrieved from a study of blood T cells in healthy people across ages. About the study: When template switching was applied, about one barcoded beta molecule was captured per two T cells.

Germline assignment: CDR1 MDHEN and CDR2 SYDVKM. The CDR3 consists of 19 residues. The table lists this clonotype with a count of one. At one end, the junction sequence differs from germline, possibly due to a read error. Sample-barcoded 5' priming and a J-beta primer mix drove a second PCR of roughly 6 to 12 cycles. TCRdb passed the 5' RACE reads through MiXCR, listing each CDR3 protein once. This repertoire shows hundreds of thousands of distinct CDR3 sequences, 45% to 50% found once; its top ten account for roughly 31%. The receptor was isolated from an older woman in good health. The chain uses TRBV28 and TRBJ2-4; D is perhaps TRBD2 (6 bases). The sample was blood. CDR3 sequence reads: CACSSRGNDILGGYNIQYF. The DNA for the CDR3 is TGTGCCTGCAGTTCAAGGGGCAATGACATCCTCGGAGGGTACAACATTCAGTACTTC. The full variable domain, in which reference TRBV28 and TRBJ2-4 provide the parts outside the CDR3, is DVKVTQSSRYLVKRTGEKVFLECVQDMDHENMFWYRQDPGLGLRLIYFSYDVKMKEKGDIPEGYSVSREKKERFSLILESASTNQTSMYLCACSSRGNDILGGYNIQYFGAGTRLSVL.